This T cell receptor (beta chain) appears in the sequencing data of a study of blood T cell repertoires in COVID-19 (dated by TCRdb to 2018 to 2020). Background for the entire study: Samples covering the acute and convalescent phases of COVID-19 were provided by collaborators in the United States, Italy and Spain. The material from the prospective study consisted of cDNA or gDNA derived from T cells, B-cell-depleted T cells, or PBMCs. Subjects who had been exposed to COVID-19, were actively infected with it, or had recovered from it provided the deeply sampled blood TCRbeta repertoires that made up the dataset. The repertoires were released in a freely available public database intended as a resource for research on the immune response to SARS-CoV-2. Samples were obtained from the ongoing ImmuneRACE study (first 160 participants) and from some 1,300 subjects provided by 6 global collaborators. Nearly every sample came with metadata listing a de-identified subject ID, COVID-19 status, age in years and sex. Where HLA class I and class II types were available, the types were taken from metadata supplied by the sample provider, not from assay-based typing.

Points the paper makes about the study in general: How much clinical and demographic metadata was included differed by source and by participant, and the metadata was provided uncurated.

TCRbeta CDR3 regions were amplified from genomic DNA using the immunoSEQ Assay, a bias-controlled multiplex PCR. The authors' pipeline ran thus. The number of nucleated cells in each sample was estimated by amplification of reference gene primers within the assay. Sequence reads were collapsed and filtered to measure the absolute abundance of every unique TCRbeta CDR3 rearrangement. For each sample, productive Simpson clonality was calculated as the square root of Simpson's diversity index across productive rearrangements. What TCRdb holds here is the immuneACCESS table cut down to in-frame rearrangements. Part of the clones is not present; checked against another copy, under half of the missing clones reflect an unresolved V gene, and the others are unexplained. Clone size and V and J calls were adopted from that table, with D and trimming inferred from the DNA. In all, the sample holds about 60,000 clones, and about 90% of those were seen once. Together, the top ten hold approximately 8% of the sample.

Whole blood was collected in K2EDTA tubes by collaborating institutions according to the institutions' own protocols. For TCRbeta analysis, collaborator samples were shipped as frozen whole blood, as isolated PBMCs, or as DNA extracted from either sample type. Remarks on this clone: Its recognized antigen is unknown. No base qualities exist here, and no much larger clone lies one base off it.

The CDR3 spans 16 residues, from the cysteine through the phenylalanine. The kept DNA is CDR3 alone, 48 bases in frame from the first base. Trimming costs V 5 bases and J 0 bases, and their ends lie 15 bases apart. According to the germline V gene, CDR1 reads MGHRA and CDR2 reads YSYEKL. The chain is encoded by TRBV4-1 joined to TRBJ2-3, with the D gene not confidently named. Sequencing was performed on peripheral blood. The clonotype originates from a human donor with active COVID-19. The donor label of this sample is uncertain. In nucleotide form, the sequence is TGCGCCAGCAGCAAAACCCGGGTCCTAAGCACAGATACGCAGTATTTT. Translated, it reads CASSKTRVLSTDTQYF.